This note documents a single T cell receptor beta chain sequence. The data belong to a study of blood T cell repertoires in COVID-19. Study in general: Sites across the United States, Italy and Spain contributed samples from acute and convalescent COVID-19. Sources were T cells, B-cell-depleted T cells, or PBMCs; the material itself was cDNA or gDNA.

In the authors' workflow: From reference gene primer amplification, estimates of nucleated cell counts were derived. The assay was immunoSEQ multiplex PCR, and TCRdb's table has in-frame clones only and misses some. Clone size and V and J calls were adopted from that table, with D and trimming inferred from the DNA. The profile covers 200,000 to 300,000 clones, with around 87% appearing a single time and 6% to 9% taken by the ten largest. J gave up 4 bases and V 6 bases, and 7 bases lay outside the gene matches. The CDR3 sequence is 15 residues long. Germline assignment: CDR1 SNHLY and CDR2 FYNNEI. The source material was peripheral blood. The V call is TRBV2, the J call TRBJ1-2; the match to TRBD1 covers 11 bases. This sequence was found in a woman in her sixties or seventies with active or convalescent COVID-19. The CDR3 nucleotides are TGTGCCAGCAGCATACCGGGACAGGGGGTCTATGGCTACACCTTC. Its protein is CASSIPGQGVYGYTF.